The present entry profiles one T cell receptor (beta chain) with its context. The antigen is not known. The data are from a study of CD8+CD57+ T cells in acquired aplastic anemia. Looking at the study overall: Healthy CD8+ samples averaged about 11.0 million reads.

Study results and caveats: Researchers report that fewer than 35 CD8+ CDR3 sequences appeared in both patients and controls.

Genomic DNA templated the TCR beta VDJ and CDR3 profiling. TCRdb reprocessed the reads with MiXCR, giving one entry per CDR3 protein. The table has a few hundred thousand distinct CDR3 sequences, over 60% seen once. V lost 0 bases and J lost 3, with 16 bases in between. The V gene's germline CDR1 is LGHDT and CDR2 YNNKEL (reference sequence). The CDR3 sequence is 17 residues long. Sequencing input: sorted CD4+, CD8+, or CD8+CD57+ T cells (not recorded which) from PBMCs. This clonotype was sampled from a human donor in good health. The chain has TRBV3-1 and TRBJ2-3, with TRBD1 as a possible D gene (6 bases). CDR3 nucleotides: TGTGCCAGCAGCCAAGATGGTACAGGGAGACGTACAGATACGCAGTATTTT. It codes for CASSQDGTGRRTDTQYF.